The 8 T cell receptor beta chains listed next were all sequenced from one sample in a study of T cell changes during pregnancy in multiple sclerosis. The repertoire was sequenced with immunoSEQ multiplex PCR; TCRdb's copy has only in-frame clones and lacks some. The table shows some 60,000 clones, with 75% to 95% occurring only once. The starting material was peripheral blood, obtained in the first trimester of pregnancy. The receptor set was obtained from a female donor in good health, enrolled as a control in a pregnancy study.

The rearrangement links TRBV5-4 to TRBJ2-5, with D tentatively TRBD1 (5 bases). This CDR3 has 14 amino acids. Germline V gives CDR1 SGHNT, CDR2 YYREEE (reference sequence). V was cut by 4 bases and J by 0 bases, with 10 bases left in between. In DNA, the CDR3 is TGTGCCAGCAGCGTTCAGGGAAACCAAGAGACCCAGTACTTC. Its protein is CASSVQGNQETQYF. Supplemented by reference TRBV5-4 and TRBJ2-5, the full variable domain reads ETGVTQSPTHLIKTRGQQVTLRCSSQSGHNTVSWYQQALGQGPQFIFQYYREEENGRGNFPPRFSGLQFPNYSSELNVNALELDDSALYLCASSVQGNQETQYFGPGTRLLVL.

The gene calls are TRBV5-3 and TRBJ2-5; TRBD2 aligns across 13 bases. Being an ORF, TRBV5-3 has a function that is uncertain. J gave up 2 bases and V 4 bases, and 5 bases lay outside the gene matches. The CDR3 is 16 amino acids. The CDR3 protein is CARSTGTSGEQETQYF. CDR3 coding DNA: TGTGCCAGAAGCACCGGGACTAGCGGGGAGCAAGAGACCCAGTACTTC.

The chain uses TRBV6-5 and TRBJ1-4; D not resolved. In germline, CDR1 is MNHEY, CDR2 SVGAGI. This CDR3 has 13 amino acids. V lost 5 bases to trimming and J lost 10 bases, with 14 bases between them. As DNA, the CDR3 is TGTGCCAGCAGTCCCGGGTCTGTGGGAAAACTGTTTTTT. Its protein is CASSPGSVGKLFF.

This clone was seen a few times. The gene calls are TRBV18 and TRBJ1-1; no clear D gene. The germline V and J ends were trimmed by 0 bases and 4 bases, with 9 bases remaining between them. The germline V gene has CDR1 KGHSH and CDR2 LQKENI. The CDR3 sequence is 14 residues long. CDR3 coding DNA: TGTGCCAGCTCACCACCGAGTGAGGGCACTGAAGCTTTCTTT. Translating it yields CASSPPSEGTEAFF.

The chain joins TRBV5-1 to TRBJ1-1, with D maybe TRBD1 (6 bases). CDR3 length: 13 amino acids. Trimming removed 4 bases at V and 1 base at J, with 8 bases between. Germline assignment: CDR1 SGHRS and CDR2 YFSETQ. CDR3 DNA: TGCGCCAGCAGCGAGGGACAGAACACTGAAGCTTTCTTT. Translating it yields CASSEGQNTEAFF. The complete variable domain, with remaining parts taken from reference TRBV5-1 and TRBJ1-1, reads KAGVTQTPRYLIKTRGQQVTLSCSPISGHRSVSWYQQTPGQGLQFLFEYFSETQRNKGNFPGRFSGRQFSNSRSEMNVSTLELGDSALYLCASSEGQNTEAFFGQGTRLTVV.

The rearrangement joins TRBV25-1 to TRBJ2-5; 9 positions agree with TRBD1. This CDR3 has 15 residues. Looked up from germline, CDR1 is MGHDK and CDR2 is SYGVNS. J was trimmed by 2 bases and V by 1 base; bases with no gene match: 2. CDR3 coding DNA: TGTGCCAGCAGTGAATGGGACAGGGATCAAGAGACCCAGTACTTC. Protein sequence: CASSEWDRDQETQYF.

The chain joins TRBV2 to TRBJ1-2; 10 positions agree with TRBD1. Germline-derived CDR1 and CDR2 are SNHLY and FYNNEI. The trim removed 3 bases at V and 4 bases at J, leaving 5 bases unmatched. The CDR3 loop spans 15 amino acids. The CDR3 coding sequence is TGTGCCAGCAGTGAGCCGGGACAGGGGAGCTATGGCTACACCTTC. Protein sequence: CASSEPGQGSYGYTF.

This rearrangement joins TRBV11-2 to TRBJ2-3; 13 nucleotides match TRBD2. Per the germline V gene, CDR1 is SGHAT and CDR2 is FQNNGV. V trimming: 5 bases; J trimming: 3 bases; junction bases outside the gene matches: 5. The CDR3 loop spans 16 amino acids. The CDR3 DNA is TGTGCCAGCAGCCGTGGGACTAGCGGGACAACAGATACGCAGTATTTT. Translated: CASSRGTSGTTDTQYF. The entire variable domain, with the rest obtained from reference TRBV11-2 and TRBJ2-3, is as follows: EAGVAQSPRYKIIEKRQSVAFWCNPISGHATLYWYQQILGQGPKLLIQFQNNGVVDDSQLPKDRFSAERLKGVDSTLKIQPAKLEDSAVYLCASSRGTSGTTDTQYFGPGTRLTVL.